What follows describes a single T cell receptor beta chain. Its antigen is not known. The data were obtained in a study of cytomegalovirus exposure and HLA in healthy donors. For the study at large: Inside one of the first data releases sat around 85 million unique TCRs taken from HLA-typed donors. Findings of the study overall: A link between a missense DCLRE1C variant and TCR beta V- and J-gene trimming emerged from a later analysis.

Primers included in the PCR were 60 Vbeta and 13 Jbeta primers. TCRdb keeps only in-frame clones here, not all; method: immunoSEQ multiplex PCR. There are over 65,000 clones in the sample; approximately 82% occur only once, and 2.2% lies in the top ten. The CDR3 covers 14 residues. CDR1 is WSHSY and CDR2 is SAAADI in the germline V gene. V shed 6 bases, J shed 2 bases, and the junction held 6 bases outside the gene matches. This sequence was found in a man in his forties in good health and CMV-seronegative. The genes are TRBV10-2 and TRBJ2-7, with TRBD1 matching 8 bases. Sequenced material: PBMCs. The CDR3: CASSKDRVTYEQYF. As DNA, the CDR3 is TGCGCCAGCAGCAAGGACAGGGTAACCTACGAGCAGTACTTC.